This T cell receptor beta chain was retrieved from a study of T cells in localized non-small cell lung cancer. Findings of the study overall: For the top 100 tumor clones, a median around 61 also appeared in adjacent lung.

This CDR3 has 15 residues. Trimming took off 7 bases at V and 6 bases at J, with 21 bases between the two ends. Per germline, CDR1 ENHRY and CDR2 SYGVKD. Produced via immunoSEQ multiplex PCR; TCRdb's table is partial and in-frame only. The repertoire holds 7,700 or so clones, 90% to 95% seen once, with about 5% in the top ten. This clone was observed once. Its matching antigen is unknown. Material: peripheral blood mononuclear cells, obtained before any cancer treatment. The rearrangement uses TRBV10-3 and TRBJ1-2, with TRBD1 as a possible D gene (5 bases). The sequence was collected from a male donor at least 60 years old with stage II lung adenocarcinoma. The CDR3 coding sequence is TGTGCCATCAAGGTGGGGGATTTCCTATCGAATGGCTACACCTTC. Translation: CAIKVGDFLSNGYTF.